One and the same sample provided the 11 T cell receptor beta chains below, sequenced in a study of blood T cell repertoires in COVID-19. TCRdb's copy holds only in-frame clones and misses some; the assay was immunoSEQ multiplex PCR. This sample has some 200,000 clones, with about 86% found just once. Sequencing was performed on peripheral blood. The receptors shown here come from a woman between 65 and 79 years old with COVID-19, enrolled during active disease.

CDR3 region: CASSLRQANSPLHF. The CDR3 DNA follows: TGTGCCAGCAGTTTAAGACAGGCGAATTCACCCCTCCACTTT. V is TRBV28 and J is TRBJ1-6, with D tentatively TRBD1 (6 bases). CDR3 length: 14 residues. V was clipped by 2 bases and J by 7 bases, with 9 bases between them. The germline V gene has CDR1 MDHEN and CDR2 SYDVKM.

The CDR3 bases are TGTGCCAGCAGCCGGGGTTTTGGAGGGTACGAGCAGTACTTC. It encodes CASSRGFGGYEQYF. The J gene is TRBJ2-7, the V gene TRBV3-1 (or the pseudogene TRBV3-2); a weak D match, TRBD2 (6 bases). The germline V gene encodes CDR1 LGHDT and CDR2 YNNKEL (reference sequence). V was clipped by 4 bases and J by 4 bases, with 14 bases between them. The CDR3 spans 14 residues.

The CDR3 DNA reads TGTGCCAGCAGCTCCGGTTCCTACGAGCAGTACTTC. It codes for CASSSGSYEQYF. The chain uses TRBV12-3 or TRBV12-4 and TRBJ2-7; no definite D call. Between the trimmed V and J ends, which lost 6 bases and 1 base, there was a span of 7 bases. CDR3 length equals 12 residues.

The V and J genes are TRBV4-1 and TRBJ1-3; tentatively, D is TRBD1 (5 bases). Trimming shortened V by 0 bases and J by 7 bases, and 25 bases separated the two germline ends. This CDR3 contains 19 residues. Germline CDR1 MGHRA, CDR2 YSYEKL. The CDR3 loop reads CASSQEPGVQLPGRNTIYF. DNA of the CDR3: TGCGCCAGCAGCCAAGAACCGGGGGTCCAACTCCCTGGTCGGAACACCATATATTTT.

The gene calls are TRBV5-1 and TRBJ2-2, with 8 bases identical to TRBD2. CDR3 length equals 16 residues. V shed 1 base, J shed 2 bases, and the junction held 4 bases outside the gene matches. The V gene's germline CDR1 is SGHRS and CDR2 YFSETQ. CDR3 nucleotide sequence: TGCGCCAGCAGCTTGAGTAGCGGGACCAACACCGGGGAGCTGTTTTTT. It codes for CASSLSSGTNTGELFF.

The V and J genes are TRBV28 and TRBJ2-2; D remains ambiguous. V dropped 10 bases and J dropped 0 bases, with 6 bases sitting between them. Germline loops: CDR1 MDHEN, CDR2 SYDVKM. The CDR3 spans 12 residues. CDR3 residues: CATDSNTGELFF. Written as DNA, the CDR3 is TGTGCCACTGACTCGAACACCGGGGAGCTGTTTTTT.

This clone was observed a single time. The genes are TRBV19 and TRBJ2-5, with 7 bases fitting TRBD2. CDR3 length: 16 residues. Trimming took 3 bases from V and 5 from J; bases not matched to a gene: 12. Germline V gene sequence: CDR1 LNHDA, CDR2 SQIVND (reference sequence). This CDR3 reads CASSIGGRGIYETQYF. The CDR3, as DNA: TGTGCCAGTAGTATCGGCGGGAGAGGAATTTACGAGACCCAGTACTTC. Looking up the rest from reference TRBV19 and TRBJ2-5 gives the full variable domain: DGGITQSPKYLFRKEGQNVTLSCEQNLNHDAMYWYRQDPGQGLRLIYYSQIVNDFQKGDIAEGYSVSREKKESFPLTVTSAQKNPTAFYLCASSIGGRGIYETQYFGPGTRLLVL.

In nucleotides, the CDR3 is TGTGCCAGTACCTCGGGACAAAGCTCTGGAAACACCATATATTTT. It codes for CASTSGQSSGNTIYF. This rearrangement joins TRBV19 to TRBJ1-3; D might be TRBD1 (6 bases). The CDR3 sequence is 15 residues long. V was clipped by 7 bases and J by 0 bases, with 13 bases between them. CDR1 is LNHDA and CDR2 is SQIVND in the germline V gene (reference sequence).

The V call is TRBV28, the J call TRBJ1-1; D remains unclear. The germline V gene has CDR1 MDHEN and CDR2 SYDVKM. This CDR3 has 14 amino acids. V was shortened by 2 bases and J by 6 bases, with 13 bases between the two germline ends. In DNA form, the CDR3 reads TGTGCCAGCAGTTTACGGGATAGGGATCCTGAAGCTTTCTTT. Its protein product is CASSLRDRDPEAFF.

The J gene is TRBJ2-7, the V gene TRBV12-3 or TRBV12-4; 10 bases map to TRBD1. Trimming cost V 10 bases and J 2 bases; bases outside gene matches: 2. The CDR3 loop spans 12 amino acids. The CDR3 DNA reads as TGTGCCATTGGACAGGGGGCCTACGAGCAGTACTTC. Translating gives CAIGQGAYEQYF.

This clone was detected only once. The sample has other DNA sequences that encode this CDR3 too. CDR3 loop: CASRRTATNEKLFF. The CDR3 DNA reads as TGTGCCAGCAGGCGGACAGCAACTAATGAAAAACTGTTTTTT. This chain joins TRBV6-5 and TRBJ1-4, with a possible D match to TRBD1 (6 bases). The CDR3 length is 14 residues. V was trimmed by 6 bases and J by 0 bases, leaving 8 bases between them. Germline CDR1 MNHEY, CDR2 SVGAGI.